The 7 T cell receptor beta chains below come from one sample, sequenced in a study of T cell changes during pregnancy in multiple sclerosis. Only in-frame clones appear in the TCRdb table, and some are missing; sequencing was by immunoSEQ multiplex PCR. The sample has fewer than 100,000 clones; about 92% are singletons. Sequenced here: peripheral blood, sampled after pregnancy. All receptors come from a female donor in good health, enrolled as a control in a pregnancy study.

The V call is TRBV7-3, the J call TRBJ2-1; D ambiguous. This CDR3 has 16 amino acids. CDR1 is SGHTA, CDR2 FQGTGA, per germline. Trimming took off 3 bases at V and 0 bases at J, with 12 bases between the two ends. CDR3 loop: CASSFGRHSSYNEQFF. In nucleotides, the CDR3 is TGTGCCAGCAGCTTCGGCAGGCATAGCTCCTACAATGAGCAGTTCTTC.

The chain has TRBV28 and TRBJ1-1; possible D gene TRBD1, 5 bases. The CDR3 loop spans 14 amino acids. V was clipped by 3 bases and J by 5 bases, with 13 bases between them. CDR1 is MDHEN, CDR2 SYDVKM, per germline. CDR3 in DNA: TGTGCCAGCAGTTTCGGTGACAGACGAACTGAAGCTTTCTTT. Its protein product is CASSFGDRRTEAFF. The variable domain in full, completed from reference TRBV28 and TRBJ1-1, reads DVKVTQSSRYLVKRTGEKVFLECVQDMDHENMFWYRQDPGLGLRLIYFSYDVKMKEKGDIPEGYSVSREKKERFSLILESASTNQTSMYLCASSFGDRRTEAFFGQGTRLTVV.

The genes are TRBV19 and TRBJ1-3, with TRBD1 matching over 10 bases. The CDR3 is 17 amino acids. The V gene end was trimmed by 5 bases and the J gene end by 0 bases; junction bases not matched to a gene: 7. Germline V lookup: CDR1 LNHDA, CDR2 SQIVND (reference sequence). This CDR3 is CASSRSGQGPSGNTIYF. The CDR3 bases are TGTGCCAGTAGTCGATCGGGACAGGGGCCCTCTGGAAACACCATATATTTT.

V gene TRBV28 combines with J gene TRBJ1-2; unclear D gene. Germline V gives CDR1 MDHEN, CDR2 SYDVKM. The length of the CDR3 is 15 residues. V was pared by 5 bases and J by 4 bases, with 17 bases between. The CDR3: CASSHPVDGGYGYTF. DNA for the CDR3: TGTGCCAGCAGTCATCCCGTTGACGGCGGCTATGGCTACACCTTC.

The chain combines TRBV5-1 with TRBJ2-1, with D maybe TRBD2 (6 bases). Trimming took off 4 bases at V and 3 bases at J, with 11 bases between the two ends. Looked up from germline, CDR1 is SGHRS and CDR2 is YFSETQ. The CDR3 sequence is 14 residues long. The CDR3: CASSGGFGYNEQFF. For the CDR3, the DNA is TGCGCCAGCAGCGGGGGGTTCGGCTACAATGAGCAGTTCTTC.

The CDR3 DNA reads as TGTGCCAGCTCTCGGGGGGGCTTCTCCTACGAGCAGTACTTC. It codes for CASSRGGFSYEQYF. The chain employs TRBV2 and TRBJ2-7, with 8 bases matching TRBD2. The V and J ends lost 8 bases and 0 bases, in that order; junction bases with no gene match: 6. This CDR3 comprises 14 residues. Germline V gene sequence: CDR1 SNHLY, CDR2 FYNNEI.

The V and J genes are TRBV7-3 and TRBJ2-6; D is possibly TRBD1 (6 bases). CDR3 length: 16 amino acids. V was shortened by 2 bases and J by 2 bases, with 10 bases between the two germline ends. Germline CDR1 SGHTA, CDR2 FQGTGA. CDR3 DNA sequence: TGTGCCAGCAGCTTATCTTCAGGGGCTGGGGCCAACGTCCTGACTTTC. This gives the protein CASSLSSGAGANVLTF. Together with reference TRBV7-3 and TRBJ2-6, the CDR3 gives the full variable domain: GAGVSQTPSNKVTEKGKYVELRCDPISGHTALYWYRQSLGQGPEFLIYFQGTGAADDSGLPNDRFFAVRPEGSVSTLKIQRTERGDSAVYLCASSLSSGAGANVLTFGAGSRLTVL.